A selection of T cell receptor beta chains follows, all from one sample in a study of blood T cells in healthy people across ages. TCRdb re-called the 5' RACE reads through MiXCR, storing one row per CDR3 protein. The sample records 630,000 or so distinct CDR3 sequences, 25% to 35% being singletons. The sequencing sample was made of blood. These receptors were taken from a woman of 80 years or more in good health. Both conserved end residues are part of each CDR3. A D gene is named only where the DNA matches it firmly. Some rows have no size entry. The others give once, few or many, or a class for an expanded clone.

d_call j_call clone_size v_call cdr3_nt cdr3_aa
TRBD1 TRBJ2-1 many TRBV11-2 TGTGCCAGCAGCTTAGGGACAGGGTACGATGAGCAGTTCTTC CASSLGTGYDEQFF
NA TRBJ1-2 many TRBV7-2 TGTGCCAGCACCGTAACGTACAGCCACTATGGCTACACCTTC CASTVTYSHYGYTF
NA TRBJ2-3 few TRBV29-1 TGCAGCGTTGAAGACAGGGTCGGGACAGATACGCAGTATTTT CSVEDRVGTDTQYF
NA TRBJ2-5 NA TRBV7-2 TGTGCCAGCAGCCCAATTGGGGAGACCCAGTACTTC CASSPIGETQYF
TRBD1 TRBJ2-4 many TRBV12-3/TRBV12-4 TGTGCCAGCACTCCGACAGGGTCCAAAAACATTCAGTACTTC CASTPTGSKNIQYF
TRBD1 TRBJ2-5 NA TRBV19 TGTGCCAGTAGTGGGACAGGCCAGGGGGCCCAGTACTTC CASSGTGQGAQYF
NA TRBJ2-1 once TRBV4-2 TGTGCCAGCAGCCTGAGGCAAAACAATGAGCAGTTCTTC CASSLRQNNEQFF
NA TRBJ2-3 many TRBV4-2 TGTGCCAGCAGCCAAGTGACGCGGGCGGCGAGCACAGATACGCAGTATTTT CASSQVTRAASTDTQYF
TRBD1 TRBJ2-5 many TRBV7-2 TGTGCCAGCAGCCCGGGACAGAAGAAAGAGACCCAGTACTTC CASSPGQKKETQYF
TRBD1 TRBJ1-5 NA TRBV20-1 TGCAGTGCTAGTACCACAGGGGCTAGCAATCAGCCCCAGCATTTT CSASTTGASNQPQHF
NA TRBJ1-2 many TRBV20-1 TGCAGTGCTAGTTCGGACGGTTACTATGGCTACACCTTC CSASSDGYYGYTF
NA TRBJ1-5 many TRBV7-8 TGTGCCAGCAGCTTCAGGGGAGGCAATCAGCCCCAGCATTTT CASSFRGGNQPQHF
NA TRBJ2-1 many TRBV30 TGTGCCTGGAGTGTATACACTATGTACAATGAGCAGTTCTTC CAWSVYTMYNEQFF
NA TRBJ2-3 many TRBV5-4 TGTGCCAGCAGCTTGGATCTGACTATGACGGATACGCAGTATTTT CASSLDLTMTDTQYF
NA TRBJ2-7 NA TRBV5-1 TGCGCCAGCAGCGAATATTCGGACTACGAGCAGTACTTC CASSEYSDYEQYF
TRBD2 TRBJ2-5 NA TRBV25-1 TGTGCCAGCAGTGCCGTTGGGTCTAGCGGCCCTGAATGGGAGACTCAGTACTTC CASSAVGSSGPEWETQYF
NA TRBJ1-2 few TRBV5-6 TGTGCCAGCAGCCTTTTGAGGCATTTCGGTGGCTACACCTTC CASSLLRHFGGYTF
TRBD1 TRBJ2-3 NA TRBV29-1 TGCAGCGTTGAGGTGGGGACAGGGAAGACAGATACGCAGTATTTT CSVEVGTGKTDTQYF
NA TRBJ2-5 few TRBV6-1 TGTGCCAGCAGTTCCGCCGGGACAACACAAGAGACCCAGTACTTC CASSSAGTTQETQYF
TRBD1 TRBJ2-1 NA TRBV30 TGTGCTCATTCGACAGGGGGCCTAAGTTATGAGCAGTTCTTC CAHSTGGLSYEQFF
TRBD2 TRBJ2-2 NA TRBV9 TGTGCCAGCAGCGCCATAGCGGGGGGGCGGACCGGGGAGCTGTTTTTT CASSAIAGGRTGELFF
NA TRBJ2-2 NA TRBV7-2 TGTGCCAGCGGCTTAGACAACAGTCACACCGGGGAGCTGTTTTTT CASGLDNSHTGELFF
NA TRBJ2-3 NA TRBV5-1 TGCGCCAGCAGCTTGGACAAGGTGGATACGCAGTATTTT CASSLDKVDTQYF
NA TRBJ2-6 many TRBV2 TGTGCCAGCAGTGAAGACAGCAGCTCTGGGGCCAACGTCCTGACTTTC CASSEDSSSGANVLTF
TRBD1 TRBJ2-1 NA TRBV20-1 TGCAGTGCTCCTCCGGGACAGGGGGAGCACAATGAGCAGTTCTTC CSAPPGQGEHNEQFF
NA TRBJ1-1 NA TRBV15 TGTGCCACCAGCAGAGAGAGGATAGTAGCTGAAGCTTTCTTT CATSRERIVAEAFF
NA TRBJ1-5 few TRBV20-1 TGCAGTGCTAGAGTCGCTATATCCGGGGGAAAGGAAGGCAATCAGCCCCAGCATTTT CSARVAISGGKEGNQPQHF
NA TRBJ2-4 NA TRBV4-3 TGCGCCAGCAGCCAAGAATGGGAAGCGTCACACGAGCAGTACTTT CASSQEWEASHEQYF
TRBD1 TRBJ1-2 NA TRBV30 TGTGCCTGGAACAGGGGTCGGAACTATGGCTACACCTTC CAWNRGRNYGYTF
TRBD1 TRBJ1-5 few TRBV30 TGTGCCTGGGGACAGGGCAGGGATAATCAGCCCCAGCATTTT CAWGQGRDNQPQHF
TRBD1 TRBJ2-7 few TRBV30 TGTGCCTGGGGACAGGGATGGCCCTACGAGCAGTACTTC CAWGQGWPYEQYF
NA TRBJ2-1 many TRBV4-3 TGCGCCAGCAGCCAAACCACGGGACCCACCATGGTAGGGCAGTTCTTC CASSQTTGPTMVGQFF